These 5 T cell receptor beta chains were all obtained from the same sample, sequenced in a study of shared clonotypes between healthy human individuals. TCRdb's table, derived via immunoSEQ multiplex PCR, lists solely in-frame clones and lacks some. Of under 1 million clones listed, just over 95% are singletons. Naive CD8 cells lacked CD45RO, underwent positive selection for CCR7 and left out terminally differentiated effector memory CD45RA+ cells. The source material was naive CD8+ T cells sorted from blood. The receptors derive from a young man in good health.

This chain connects TRBV28 to TRBJ2-7, with a weak D call TRBD1 (6 bases). The germline V and J ends were trimmed by 5 bases and 5 bases, with 19 bases remaining between them. In germline, CDR1 is MDHEN, CDR2 SYDVKM. The CDR3 length is 15 residues. CDR3 bases: TGTGCCAGCAGTCAGAACCGGGACACCTACAACGAGCAGTACTTC. It encodes CASSQNRDTYNEQYF.

The chain uses TRBV4-3 and TRBJ2-1; TRBD2 agrees at 13 bases. Germline CDR1 reads LGHNA; CDR2 reads YSLEER. Germline trimming cut 1 base from V and 0 bases from J; bases unmatched to any gene: 6. The CDR3 contains 19 residues. CDR3 coding DNA: TGCGCCAGCAGCCAAGGAGGACTAGCGGGAGTGGGCTCCTACAATGAGCAGTTCTTC. Encoded protein: CASSQGGLAGVGSYNEQFF.

The gene calls are TRBV4-2 and TRBJ2-7; possible D gene TRBD2, 7 bases. Trimming removed 2 bases at V and 1 base at J, with 15 bases between. The CDR3 covers 16 residues. Germline CDR1 is LGHNA and CDR2 is YNFKEQ. CDR3 region: CASSQPGGGASYEQYF. As DNA, the CDR3 is TGTGCCAGCAGCCAACCGGGGGGCGGGGCTTCCTACGAGCAGTACTTC.

This clone has just one count. The gene calls are TRBV7-9 and TRBJ2-1; 10 positions match TRBD2. V gave up 2 bases and J gave up 5 bases; unmatched junction bases: 15. Germline-derived CDR1 and CDR2 are SEHNR and FQNEAQ (reference sequence). The CDR3 sequence is 19 residues long. CDR3 sequence: CASSLIVGSSGSSNNEQFF. CDR3 sequence (DNA): TGTGCCAGCAGCTTAATCGTAGGCTCTAGCGGGAGTTCGAACAATGAGCAGTTCTTC.

This chain links TRBV11-2 with TRBJ2-7; 7 bases are shared with TRBD1. V gave up 0 bases and J gave up 2 bases; unmatched junction bases: 10. The CDR3 covers 17 residues. CDR1 and CDR2 (germline): SGHAT, FQNNGV. The CDR3 protein is CASSLDPRTGFTYEQYF. The CDR3 DNA reads as TGTGCCAGCAGCTTAGATCCAAGGACAGGCTTCACCTACGAGCAGTACTTC.